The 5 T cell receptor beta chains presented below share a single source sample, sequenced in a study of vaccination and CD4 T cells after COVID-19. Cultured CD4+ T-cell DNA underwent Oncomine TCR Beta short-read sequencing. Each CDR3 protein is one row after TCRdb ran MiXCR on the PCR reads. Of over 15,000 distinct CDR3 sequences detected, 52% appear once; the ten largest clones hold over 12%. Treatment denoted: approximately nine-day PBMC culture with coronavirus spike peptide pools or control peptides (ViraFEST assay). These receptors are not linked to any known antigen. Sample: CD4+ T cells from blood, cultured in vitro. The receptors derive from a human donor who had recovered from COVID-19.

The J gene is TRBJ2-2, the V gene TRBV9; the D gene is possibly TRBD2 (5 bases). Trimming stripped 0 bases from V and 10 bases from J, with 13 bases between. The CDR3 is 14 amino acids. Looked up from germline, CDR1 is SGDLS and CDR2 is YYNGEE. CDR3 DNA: TGTGCCAGCAGCGTAGGAGAGGGCCGGAAGGAGCTGTTTTTT. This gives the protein CASSVGEGRKELFF.

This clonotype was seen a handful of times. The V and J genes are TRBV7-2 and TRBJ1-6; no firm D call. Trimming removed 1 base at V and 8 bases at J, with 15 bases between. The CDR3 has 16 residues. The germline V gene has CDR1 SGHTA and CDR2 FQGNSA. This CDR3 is CASSLDPVGTYSPLHF. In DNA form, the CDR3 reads TGTGCCAGCAGCTTAGATCCGGTCGGAACATATTCACCCCTCCACTTT. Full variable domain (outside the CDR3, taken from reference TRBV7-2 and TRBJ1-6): GAGVSQSPSNKVTEKGKDVELRCDPISGHTALYWYRQSLGQGLEFLIYFQGNSAPDKSGLPSDRFSAERTGGSVSTLTIQRTQQEDSAVYLCASSLDPVGTYSPLHFGNGTRLTVT.

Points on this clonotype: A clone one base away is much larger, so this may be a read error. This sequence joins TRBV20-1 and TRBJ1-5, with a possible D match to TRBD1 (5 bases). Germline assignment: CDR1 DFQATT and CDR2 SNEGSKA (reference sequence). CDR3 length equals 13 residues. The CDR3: CSASQGSSQPQHF. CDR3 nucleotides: TGCAGTGCTAGTCAGGGTAGCAGTCAGCCCCAGCATTTT.

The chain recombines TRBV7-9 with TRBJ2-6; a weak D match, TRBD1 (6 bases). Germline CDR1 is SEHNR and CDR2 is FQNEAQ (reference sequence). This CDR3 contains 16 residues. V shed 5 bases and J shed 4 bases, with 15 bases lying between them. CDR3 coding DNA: TGTGCCAGCAGCGGAACAGGGATATCAGGGGCCAACGTCCTGACTTTC. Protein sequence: CASSGTGISGANVLTF.

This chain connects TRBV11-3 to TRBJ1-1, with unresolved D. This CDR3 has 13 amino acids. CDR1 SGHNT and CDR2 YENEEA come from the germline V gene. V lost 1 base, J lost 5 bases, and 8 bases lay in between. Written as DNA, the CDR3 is TGTGCCAGCAGCTTAGGGGCGCGTACTGAAGCTTTCTTT. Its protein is CASSLGARTEAFF.